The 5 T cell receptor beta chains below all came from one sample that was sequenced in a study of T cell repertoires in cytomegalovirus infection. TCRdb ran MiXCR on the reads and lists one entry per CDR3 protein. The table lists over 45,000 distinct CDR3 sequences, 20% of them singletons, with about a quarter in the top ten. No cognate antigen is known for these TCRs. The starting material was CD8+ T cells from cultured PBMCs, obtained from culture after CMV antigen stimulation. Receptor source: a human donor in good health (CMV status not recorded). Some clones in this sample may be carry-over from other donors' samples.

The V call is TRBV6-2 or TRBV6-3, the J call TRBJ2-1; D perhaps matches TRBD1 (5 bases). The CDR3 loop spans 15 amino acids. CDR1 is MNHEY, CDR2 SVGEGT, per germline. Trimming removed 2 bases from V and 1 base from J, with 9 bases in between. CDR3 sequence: CASSYKGSSYNEQFF. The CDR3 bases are TGTGCCAGCAGTTACAAGGGGTCGTCCTACAATGAGCAGTTCTTC.

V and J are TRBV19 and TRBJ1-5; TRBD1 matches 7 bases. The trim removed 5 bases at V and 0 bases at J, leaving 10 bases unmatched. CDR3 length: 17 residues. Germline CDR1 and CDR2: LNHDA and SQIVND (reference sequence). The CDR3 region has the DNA TGTGCCAGTAGTTCCCGACAGGGCCAAAATAGCAATCAGCCCCAGCATTTT. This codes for CASSSRQGQNSNQPQHF.

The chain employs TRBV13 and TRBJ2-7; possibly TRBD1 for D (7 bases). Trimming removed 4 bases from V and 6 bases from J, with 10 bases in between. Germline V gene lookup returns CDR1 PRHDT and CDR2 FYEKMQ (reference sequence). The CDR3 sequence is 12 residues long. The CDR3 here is CASSSQGGEQYF. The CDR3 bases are TGTGCCAGCAGCTCGCAGGGGGGCGAGCAGTACTTC.

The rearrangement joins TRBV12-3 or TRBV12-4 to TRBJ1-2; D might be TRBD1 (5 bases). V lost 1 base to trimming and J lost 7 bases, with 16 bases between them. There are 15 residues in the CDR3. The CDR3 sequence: CASSLEPRDRSGYTF. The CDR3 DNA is TGTGCCAGCAGTTTAGAGCCCAGGGATCGGTCTGGCTACACCTTC.

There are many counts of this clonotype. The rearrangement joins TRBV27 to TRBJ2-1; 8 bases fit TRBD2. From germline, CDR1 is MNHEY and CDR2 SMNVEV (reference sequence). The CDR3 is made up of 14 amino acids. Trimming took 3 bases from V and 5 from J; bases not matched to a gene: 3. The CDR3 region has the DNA TGTGCCAGCAGTTTTAGCGGGATCGACAATGAGCAGTTCTTC. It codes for CASSFSGIDNEQFF.